This record looks at one TCR beta chain sequence and its context. The germline CDR1 and CDR2 sequences are SQVTM and ANQGSEA. V lost 4 bases to trimming and J lost 4 bases, with 7 bases between them. This CDR3 has 12 amino acids. This entry comes from a study of cytotoxic CD8 clonotypes in ibrutinib-treated CLL. Sequencing was performed with immunoSEQ multiplex PCR; in TCRdb, only in-frame clones are kept and a portion is missing. The table shows under 300,000 clones, with about three quarters occurring only once. This TCR was sampled from a human donor with chronic lymphocytic leukemia. V is TRBV29-1 and J is TRBJ2-2; D remains ambiguous. The specimen comprised PBMCs, sampled after 24 months of ibrutinib treatment. CDR3 in DNA: TGCAGCGTTGGCAAAACCACCGGGGAGCTGTTTTTT. This codes for CSVGKTTGELFF.